The 14 T cell receptor beta chains reported below all come from one sample, sequenced in a study of cytomegalovirus exposure and HLA in healthy donors. Primers for the PCR totalled 60 Vbeta and 13 Jbeta. TCRdb keeps only in-frame clones here, not all; method: immunoSEQ multiplex PCR. The top ten clones hold around 2.1% of a sample with 100,000 or so clones, around 75% of them seen once. Source material: PBMCs. The origin of the receptors is a man aged 25-45 years in good health and CMV-seronegative.

The rearrangement uses TRBV7-6 and TRBJ2-5; D might be TRBD2 (7 bases). The CDR3 totals 13 residues. CDR1 is SGHVS, CDR2 FNYEAQ, per germline. V was shortened by 10 bases and J by 1 base, with 13 bases between the two germline ends. The CDR3 sequence is CATKRGAQETQYF. In nucleotides, the CDR3 is TGTGCCACAAAACGGGGGGCCCAAGAGACCCAGTACTTC.

A few counts support this clone. The rearrangement links TRBV19 to TRBJ1-4, with 8 bases identical to TRBD1. V gave up 1 base and J gave up 11 bases; unmatched junction bases: 3. This CDR3 has 13 amino acids. The germline V gene encodes CDR1 LNHDA and CDR2 SQIVND (reference sequence). CDR3 in DNA: TGTGCCAGTAGTATAGCGGACAGGGACAAACTGTTTTTT. Protein product: CASSIADRDKLFF.

A remark on this clone: This specimen includes other DNA sequences encoding the same CDR3. The V and J genes are TRBV6-5 and TRBJ2-7; D uncertain. Germline CDR1 and CDR2: MNHEY and SVGAGI. The V and J ends lost 6 bases and 0 bases respectively, with 9 bases between them. This CDR3 contains 13 residues. The CDR3: CASRETGSYEQYF. The CDR3 DNA is TGTGCCAGCAGAGAGACTGGCTCCTACGAGCAGTACTTC.

This chain joins TRBV19 and TRBJ2-5; D remains unclear. The V and J ends lost 3 bases and 5 bases respectively, with 13 bases between them. Per germline, CDR1 LNHDA and CDR2 SQIVND (reference sequence). The CDR3 is made up of 14 amino acids. The CDR3 sequence is CASSMRLFRETQYF. CDR3 bases: TGTGCCAGTAGTATGCGTCTTTTCCGGGAGACCCAGTACTTC.

This clone was seen a handful of times. This rearrangement joins TRBV7-9 to TRBJ1-6, with 7 positions matching TRBD1. Germline V gene sequence: CDR1 SEHNR, CDR2 FQNEAQ (reference sequence). V shed 3 bases, J shed 8 bases, and the junction held 1 base outside the gene matches. The CDR3 runs 13 residues. CDR3 in DNA: TGTGCCAGCAGCTTTACAGGGGATTCACCCCTCCACTTT. As protein: CASSFTGDSPLHF.

This clone was observed once. The gene calls are TRBV9 and TRBJ2-5, with D perhaps TRBD2 (6 bases). TRBJ2-7 explains the end of the DNA better; the J call may be wrong. The CDR3 sequence is 16 residues long. Per the germline V gene, CDR1 is SGDLS and CDR2 is YYNGEE. DNA for the CDR3: TGTGCCAGCAGCGTAAACCCCGACGGGAGCTCCTACGAGCAGTACTTC. Its protein is CASSVNPDGSSYEQYF.

This chain uses TRBV15 with TRBJ2-7, with 9 nucleotides matching TRBD2. V was pared by 9 bases and J by 3 bases, with 9 bases of the junction left unmatched. Looked up from germline, CDR1 is LNHNV and CDR2 is YYDKDF (reference sequence). This CDR3 is 14 amino acids long. In DNA form, the CDR3 reads TGTGCCACTTCTTCCCCTAGCGGGATCTACGAGCAGTACTTC. Its protein product is CATSSPSGIYEQYF. The variable domain in full, with the rest retrieved from reference TRBV15 and TRBJ2-7, is DAMVIQNPRYQVTQFGKPVTLSCSQTLNHNVMYWYQQKSSQAPKLLFHYYDKDFNNEADTPDNFQSRRPNTSFCFLDIRSPGLGDTAMYLCATSSPSGIYEQYFGPGTRLTVT.

The chain combines TRBV19 with TRBJ1-1; tentative D call: TRBD1 (5 bases). Deletions cut 4 bases from V and 1 base from J, with 10 bases between. Germline V CDR1 and CDR2: LNHDA, SQIVND (reference sequence). This CDR3 has 14 amino acids. CDR3 nucleotide sequence: TGTGCCAGTAGTAAGGTCCAGGGGAACACTGAAGCTTTCTTT. Its protein is CASSKVQGNTEAFF.

This clone showed up just a few times. The chain uses TRBV19 and TRBJ2-1; 10 bases match TRBD2. The V gene's germline CDR1 is LNHDA and CDR2 SQIVND (reference sequence). V trimming: 3 bases; J trimming: 4 bases; junction bases outside the gene matches: 6. The CDR3 is 16 residues long. In nucleotides, the CDR3 is TGTGCCAGTAGTATTAGCGGGAGGACACCGTACAATGAGCAGTTCTTC. Its protein product is CASSISGRTPYNEQFF.

The CDR3 loop reads CSVEWAGREQYF. The CDR3 DNA sequence: TGCAGCGTTGAATGGGCAGGGCGGGAGCAGTACTTC. V gene TRBV29-1 combines with J gene TRBJ2-7; D is perhaps TRBD1 (5 bases). From germline, CDR1 is SQVTM and CDR2 ANQGSEA. The CDR3 runs to 12 residues. The ends were cut back, 2 bases at V and 7 bases at J, with 12 bases in the middle.

The chain uses TRBV9 and TRBJ2-5; 9 nucleotides align to TRBD1. Losses at the gene ends were 6 bases for V and 3 bases for J; bases not matched to a gene: 9. There are 15 residues in the CDR3. Looked up from germline, CDR1 is SGDLS and CDR2 is YYNGEE. CDR3 sequence reads: CASTQGGTGKETQYF. The CDR3 DNA is TGTGCCAGCACCCAGGGGGGGACAGGGAAAGAGACCCAGTACTTC.

This rearrangement joins TRBV5-1 to TRBJ2-7; a possible D gene is TRBD1 (5 bases). CDR3 length equals 16 residues. CDR1 SGHRS and CDR2 YFSETQ come from the germline V gene. V was cut by 0 bases and J by 2 bases, with 15 bases left in between. Written as DNA, the CDR3 is TGCGCCAGCAGCTTGGGGACATCACAGGCTACCTACGAGCAGTACTTC. Translation gives CASSLGTSQATYEQYF. Complete variable domain (other parts from reference TRBV5-1 and TRBJ2-7): KAGVTQTPRYLIKTRGQQVTLSCSPISGHRSVSWYQQTPGQGLQFLFEYFSETQRNKGNFPGRFSGRQFSNSRSEMNVSTLELGDSALYLCASSLGTSQATYEQYFGPGTRLTVT.

The rearrangement uses TRBV28 and TRBJ2-7, with TRBD2 identical over 9 bases. The CDR3 sequence is 16 residues long. V was pared by 8 bases and J by 3 bases, with 14 bases of the junction left unmatched. Germline-derived CDR1 and CDR2 are MDHEN and SYDVKM. DNA for the CDR3: TGTGCCAGCGCTAGCCTGATAGCGGGAGTCAACTACGAGCAGTACTTC. It yields the protein CASASLIAGVNYEQYF. Filled out from reference TRBV28 and TRBJ2-7, the complete variable domain reads DVKVTQSSRYLVKRTGEKVFLECVQDMDHENMFWYRQDPGLGLRLIYFSYDVKMKEKGDIPEGYSVSREKKERFSLILESASTNQTSMYLCASASLIAGVNYEQYFGPGTRLTVT.

The chain links TRBV9 to TRBJ2-1; TRBD2 aligns across 8 bases. CDR1 is SGDLS, CDR2 YYNGEE, per germline. The length of the CDR3 is 17 residues. Trimming cost V 0 bases and J 9 bases; bases outside gene matches: 14. The CDR3 region has the DNA TGTGCCAGCAGCGTAGTAGCCCCCTTAGGCGCGGGGGGTGAGCAGTTCTTC. This sequence encodes CASSVVAPLGAGGEQFF. The variable domain in full, completed from reference TRBV9 and TRBJ2-1, reads DSGVTQTPKHLITATGQRVTLRCSPRSGDLSVYWYQQSLDQGLQFLIQYYNGEERAKGNILERFSAQQFPDLHSELNLSSLELGDSALYFCASSVVAPLGAGGEQFFGPGTRLTVL.